Below, one TCR beta chain is given with its context. What antigen it recognizes has not been identified. Per-nucleotide qualities are absent, and no much larger clonotype sits a single base away. V gives up 4 bases and J gives up 4 bases, and the segment between their germline ends measures 15 bases. The cysteine opens and the phenylalanine closes a CDR3 of 15 amino acids. Just the 45-base CDR3 DNA is kept, in frame starting at base 1. The germline V gene (reference sequence) provides CDR1 SGHKS and CDR2 YYEKEE. This record belongs to a study of cytomegalovirus exposure and HLA in healthy donors listed by TCRdb under 2017. Turning to the overall study: According to a later analysis, the approximately 130 validation repertoires were produced on the same platform as the 666 repertoires of the first cohort. The study aimed to test whether cataloging public T cell receptors could reveal signatures of past pathogen exposure. Besides the first cohort of around 700 subjects, a separate validation cohort made up of 95 to 150 different subjects was used. To predict cytomegalovirus infection status, the study brought together high-throughput TCR immunosequencing, statistical association of individual TCRs with disease status, and machine learning. Summary of the overall study and its limitations: The validation cohort had no HLA typing available for a later analysis, so co-occurrence within that cohort was assessed over all 120 or so repertoires. According to the authors, the approach could potentially be generalized to other disease states and immunological phenotypes. A later analysis found that TCRs clustered in the first cohort also tended to co-occur in the roughly 110 validation repertoires, with 90% to 95% of cluster scores above 0. Across donors, most TCR sequences were observed very rarely, whereas some public TCRs were present in many individuals. The classifier was reported to diagnose cytomegalovirus status with high specificity and sensitivity in both the original and validation cohorts. Three of the identified cytomegalovirus-associated TCR beta chains were confirmed in vitro to be specific for cytomegalovirus antigens. The study listed approximately 150 TCR beta chains as associated with cytomegalovirus.

Preparation of the library involved the immunoSEQ multiplex PCR assay. The paper's processing steps were these. To diagnose cytomegalovirus status from the catalog of TCR beta chain sequences, a statistical classification framework was built. Held by TCRdb, this immuneACCESS table contains in-frame sequences only and omits some clones. Under half of the omission traces to an unresolved V gene where checked; the cause of the rest is unknown. That table furnishes V, J and clone size, whereas the DNA furnished D and trimming. This sample has 80,000 or so clones in its table, and over 85% of those were observed once. 0.69% of the sample is in the top ten clones. Donors formed part of the validation cohort, which comprised about 130 subjects and was distinct from the first cohort of 666 subjects.

The sample taken for sequencing was PBMCs. The rearrangement combines TRBV5-5 with TRBJ2-1; perhaps TRBD2 is the D gene, with 6 bases matching. The sequence derives from a woman aged 18-35 years in good health and CMV-seronegative. The CDR3 reads as follows: CASSGEGGTYNEQFF. The DNA sequence is TGTGCCAGCAGCGGTGAGGGTGGGACTTACAATGAGCAGTTCTTC. This CDR3, with the reference TRBV5-5 and TRBJ2-1 proteins standing in past its ends, gives the full variable domain DAGVTQSPTHLIKTRGQQVTLRCSPISGHKSVSWYQQVLGQGPQFIFQYYEKEERGRGNFPDRFSARQFPNYSSELNVNALLLGDSALYLCASSGEGGTYNEQFFGPGTRLTVL.